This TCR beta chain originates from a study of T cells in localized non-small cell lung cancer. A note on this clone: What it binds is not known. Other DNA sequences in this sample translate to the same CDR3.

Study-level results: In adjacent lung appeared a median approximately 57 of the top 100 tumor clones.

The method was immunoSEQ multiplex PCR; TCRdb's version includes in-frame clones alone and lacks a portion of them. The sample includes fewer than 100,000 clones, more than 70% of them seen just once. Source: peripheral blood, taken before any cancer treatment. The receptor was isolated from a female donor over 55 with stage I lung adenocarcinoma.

This CDR3 is CASSPGLAGVYEQYF. DNA of the CDR3: TGTGCCAGCAGTCCAGGACTAGCGGGAGTCTACGAGCAGTACTTC. The rearrangement uses TRBV7-2 and TRBJ2-7; the match to TRBD2 covers 13 bases. After removal of 6 bases from V and 3 bases from J, the junction contained 5 bases not matched to a gene. CDR3 size: 15 residues. Looked up from germline, CDR1 is SGHTA and CDR2 is FQGNSA.